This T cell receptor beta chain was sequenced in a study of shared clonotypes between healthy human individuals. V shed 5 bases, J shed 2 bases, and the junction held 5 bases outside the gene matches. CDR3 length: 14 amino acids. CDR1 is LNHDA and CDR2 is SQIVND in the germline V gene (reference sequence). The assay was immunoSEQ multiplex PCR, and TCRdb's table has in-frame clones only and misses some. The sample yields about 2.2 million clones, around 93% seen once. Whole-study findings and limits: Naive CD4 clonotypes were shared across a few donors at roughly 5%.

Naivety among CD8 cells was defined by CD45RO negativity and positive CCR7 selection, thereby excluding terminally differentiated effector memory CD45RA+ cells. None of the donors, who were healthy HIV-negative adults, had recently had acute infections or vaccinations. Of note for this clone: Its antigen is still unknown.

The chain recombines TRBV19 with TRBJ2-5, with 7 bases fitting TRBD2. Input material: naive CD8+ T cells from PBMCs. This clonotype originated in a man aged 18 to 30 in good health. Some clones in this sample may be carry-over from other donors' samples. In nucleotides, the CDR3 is TGTGCCAGTAGTGTTGCTAGCGGACAAGAGACCCAGTACTTC. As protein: CASSVASGQETQYF. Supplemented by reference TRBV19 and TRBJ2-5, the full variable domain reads DGGITQSPKYLFRKEGQNVTLSCEQNLNHDAMYWYRQDPGQGLRLIYYSQIVNDFQKGDIAEGYSVSREKKESFPLTVTSAQKNPTAFYLCASSVASGQETQYFGPGTRLLVL.